This T cell receptor beta chain is from a study of shared T cell receptors in the human thymus. The J segment lost 6 bases and the V segment lost 5 bases, leaving 7 bases of the junction unmatched. The germline V gene has CDR1 MDHEN and CDR2 SYDVKM. The CDR3 extends over 16 amino acids. TCRdb's table, derived via immunoSEQ multiplex PCR, lists solely in-frame clones and lacks some. This sample has over 650,000 clones; about 89% occur once, and the top ten carry over 0.008%. This same sample was also taken into another study, of human thymus T cells. Per that paper: Having corrective surgery for congenital heart defects, healthy Finnish infants were the ones who donated. Resections from corrective heart surgery provided thymus tissue. Gene usage for V and J segments appeared biased in thymic and blood repertoires. A high degree of thymic repertoire overlap among unrelated individuals was reported in related research.

Sequencing was done on a sample of thymocytes. V and J are TRBV28 and TRBJ2-3; TRBD2 aligns across 14 bases. The origin of this receptor is a boy under two years old with a congenital heart defect. The CDR3 is CASSPGTSGSWDTQYF. The CDR3 bases are TGTGCCAGCAGTCCGGGGACTAGCGGGAGTTGGGATACGCAGTATTTT.